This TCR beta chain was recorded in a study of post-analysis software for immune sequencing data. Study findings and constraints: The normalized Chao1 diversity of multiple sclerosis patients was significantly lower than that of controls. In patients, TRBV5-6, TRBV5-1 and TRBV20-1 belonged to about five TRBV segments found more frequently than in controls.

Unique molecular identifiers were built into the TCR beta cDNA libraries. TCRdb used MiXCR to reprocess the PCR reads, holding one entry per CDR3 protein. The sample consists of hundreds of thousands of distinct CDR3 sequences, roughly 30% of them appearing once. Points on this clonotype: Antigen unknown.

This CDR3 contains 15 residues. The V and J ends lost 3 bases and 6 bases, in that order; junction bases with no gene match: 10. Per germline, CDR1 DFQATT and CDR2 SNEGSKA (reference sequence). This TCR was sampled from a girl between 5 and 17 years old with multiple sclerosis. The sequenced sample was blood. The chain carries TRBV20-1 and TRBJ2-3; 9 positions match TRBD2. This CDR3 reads CSASALAGPRDTQYF. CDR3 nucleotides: TGCAGTGCTAGCGCCCTAGCGGGGCCCCGGGATACGCAGTATTTT.